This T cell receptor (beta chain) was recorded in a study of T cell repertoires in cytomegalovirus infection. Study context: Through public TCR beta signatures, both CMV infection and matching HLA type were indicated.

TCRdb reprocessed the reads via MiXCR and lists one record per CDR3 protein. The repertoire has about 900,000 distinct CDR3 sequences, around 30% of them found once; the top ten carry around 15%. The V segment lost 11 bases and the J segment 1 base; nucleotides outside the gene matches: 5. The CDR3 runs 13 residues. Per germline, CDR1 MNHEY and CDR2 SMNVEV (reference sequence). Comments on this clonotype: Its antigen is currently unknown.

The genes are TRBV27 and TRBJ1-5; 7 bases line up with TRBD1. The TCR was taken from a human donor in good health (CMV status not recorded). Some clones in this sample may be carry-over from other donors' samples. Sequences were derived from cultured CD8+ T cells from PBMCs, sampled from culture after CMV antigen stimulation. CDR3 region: CASGGQSNQPQHF. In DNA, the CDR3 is TGTGCCTCTGGGGGACAGAGCAATCAGCCCCAGCATTTT.